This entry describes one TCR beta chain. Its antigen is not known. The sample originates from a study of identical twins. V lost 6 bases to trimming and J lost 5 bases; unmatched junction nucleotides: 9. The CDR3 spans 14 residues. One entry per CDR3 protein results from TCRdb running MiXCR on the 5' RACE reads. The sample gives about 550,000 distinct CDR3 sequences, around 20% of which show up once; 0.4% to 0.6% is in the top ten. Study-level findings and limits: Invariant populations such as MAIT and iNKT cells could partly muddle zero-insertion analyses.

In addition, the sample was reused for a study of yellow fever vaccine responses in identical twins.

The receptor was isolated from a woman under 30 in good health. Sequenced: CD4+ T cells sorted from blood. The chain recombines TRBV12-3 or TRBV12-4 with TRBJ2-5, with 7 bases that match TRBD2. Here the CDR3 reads CASSGLPGGETQYF. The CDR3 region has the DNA TGTGCCAGCAGCGGACTCCCCGGGGGGGAGACCCAGTACTTC.